This T cell receptor (beta chain) appears in the sequencing data of a study of neurological immune-mediated disorders. This clonotype was counted ten times or more. Via MiXCR, TCRdb re-called the 5' RACE reads, giving one row per CDR3 protein. The data show roughly 100,000 distinct CDR3 sequences, with roughly 3.2% seen just once and 2.5% to 3% held by the top ten. The CDR3 has 15 amino acids. V lost 7 bases and J 0 bases, leaving 14 bases between the germline ends. The sequenced material came from PBMCs. This receptor was identified in a woman aged 45-59 years with multiple sclerosis. J is TRBJ2-3 and V is TRBV12-3 or TRBV12-4, with D perhaps matching TRBD1 or TRBD2 (5 bases each). This CDR3 reads CASTMGDSSTDTQYF. The CDR3 region has the DNA TGTGCCAGCACCATGGGAGACAGTAGCACAGATACGCAGTATTTT.